This TCR beta chain was documented in a study of T-cell memory formation after mild COVID-19. This clonotype was observed a handful of times. Its antigen is undetermined. Study observations and caveats: Among contracting clones, CD4+ were mainly CM/EM and CD8+ enriched in EMRA. Pre-infection memory carried some responding clones, suggesting that cross-reactive memory joined. What remained unconfirmed was the SARS-CoV-2 specificity of second-wave clones peaking on day 37.

The TCR alpha and TCR beta cDNA libraries, bearing sample barcodes and UMIs, were generated by 5'RACE using constant-segment primers. TCRdb processed the 5' RACE reads anew with MiXCR; each CDR3 protein has one entry. The sample lists hundreds of thousands of distinct CDR3 sequences; 20% were seen once. The CDR3 is 16 amino acids. The V and J ends lost 2 bases and 4 bases respectively, with 17 bases between them. Germline CDR1 LNHDA, CDR2 SQIVND (reference sequence). This receptor was identified in an adult woman who had mild COVID-19 (a few samples of this study predate the infection). Cell type and time point are not known. The specimen sequenced was PBMCs or a T cell subset sorted from them (not recorded which). The rearrangement links TRBV19 to TRBJ1-1; D may be TRBD1 (5 bases). The CDR3 reads CASSISRGPGRTEAFF. The CDR3 coding sequence is TGTGCCAGTAGTATAAGCCGGGGACCTGGGCGCACTGAAGCTTTCTTT.